Each of the 20 T cell receptor beta chains below was sequenced from the same sample in a study of cytomegalovirus exposure and HLA in healthy donors. 13 Jbeta primers and 60 Vbeta primers were used for the PCR. Only in-frame clones appear in the TCRdb table, and some are missing; sequencing was by immunoSEQ multiplex PCR. The sample has under 200,000 clones; the top ten hold around 0.79%. The sequenced sample was PBMCs. These receptors all come from a woman between 18 and 29 years old in good health and CMV-seropositive.

This chain uses TRBV29-1 with TRBJ2-7; the match to TRBD1 covers 9 bases. This CDR3 has 13 residues. Trimming at V came to 6 bases and at J to 10 bases, leaving 13 bases not matched to a gene. The germline CDR1 and CDR2 sequences are SQVTM and ANQGSEA. The CDR3 here is CSVQGARDGIQYF. CDR3 in DNA: TGCAGCGTACAGGGGGCGAGAGACGGTATACAGTACTTC.

The gene calls are TRBV5-4 and TRBJ1-1, with TRBD1 as a possible D gene (6 bases). Deletions cut 4 bases from V and 0 bases from J, with 13 bases between. Germline CDR1 reads SGHNT; CDR2 reads YYREEE (reference sequence). The CDR3 contains 15 residues. In DNA form, the CDR3 reads TGTGCCAGCAGCGGACCAGGACAGATGAACACTGAAGCTTTCTTT. It encodes CASSGPGQMNTEAFF.

The V gene is TRBV4-3, the J gene TRBJ1-3, with D hard to call. The germline V and J ends were trimmed by 0 bases and 2 bases, with 8 bases remaining between them. This CDR3 comprises 15 residues. Germline lookup yields CDR1 LGHNA and CDR2 YSLEER. This CDR3 is CASSQEFAAGNTIYF. The CDR3 coding sequence is TGCGCCAGCAGCCAAGAGTTCGCGGCTGGAAACACCATATATTTT.

The chain employs TRBV30 and TRBJ2-5, with 7 bases matching TRBD2. The ends lost 0 bases at V and 13 bases at J; junction bases unmatched: 8. The CDR3 length is 12 residues. Germline CDR1 reads GTSNPN; CDR2 reads SVGIG (reference sequence). CDR3 loop: CAWSVQSGVWYF. The CDR3 DNA is TGTGCCTGGAGTGTACAGAGCGGGGTATGGTACTTC.

CDR3 sequence (DNA): TGCGCCAGCAGCCAAGAGTTGGCTAGCGGGATCCACGAGCAGTACTTC. Protein: CASSQELASGIHEQYF. The rearrangement links TRBV4-1 to TRBJ2-7; 9 bases are a match to TRBD2. The V segment lost 0 bases and the J segment 5 bases; nucleotides outside the gene matches: 8. CDR3 length: 16 residues. Per the germline V gene, CDR1 is MGHRA and CDR2 is YSYEKL.

This chain joins TRBV5-1 and TRBJ2-5; 7 nucleotides line up with TRBD1. The end of the DNA aligns better with TRBJ2-7, so the J call may be wrong. This CDR3 is 15 amino acids long. In germline, CDR1 is SGHRS, CDR2 YFSETQ. The CDR3 DNA follows: TGCGCCAGCAGCTTGACAGGGGAGATCTCCTACGAGCAGTACTTC. This sequence encodes CASSLTGEISYEQYF.

This chain uses TRBV7-2 with TRBJ1-2, with TRBD1 identical over 9 bases. V dropped 6 bases and J dropped 6; count of bases not matched to a gene: 8. The CDR3 covers 14 residues. Per germline, CDR1 SGHTA and CDR2 FQGNSA. The CDR3 spells CASRRDRGEHGYTF. The CDR3 DNA is TGTGCCAGCAGGAGAGACAGGGGGGAGCATGGCTACACCTTC.

The chain couples TRBV10-1 to TRBJ2-2, with D unresolved. This CDR3 has 13 residues. Germline lookup yields CDR1 WNHNN and CDR2 SYGVQD (reference sequence). V was cut by 0 bases and J by 9 bases, with 8 bases left in between. The CDR3 DNA follows: TGCGCCAGCAGTGAGTCGTTGGGCTGGGAGCTGTTTTTT. Translated: CASSESLGWELFF.

The rearrangement joins TRBV5-1 to TRBJ1-1, with D perhaps TRBD1 (5 bases). Trimming removed 4 bases at V and 7 bases at J, with 23 bases between. This CDR3 contains 16 residues. CDR1 and CDR2 from the germline V gene are SGHRS and YFSETQ. The CDR3 coding sequence is TGCGCCAGCAGCCCGGAACTACAGGTTATCTCAGGTGAAGCTTTCTTT. Translation gives CASSPELQVISGEAFF.

This sequence joins TRBV2 and TRBJ2-3, with D possibly being TRBD1 (5 bases). The CDR3 covers 11 residues. V dropped 6 bases and J dropped 5 bases, with 6 bases sitting between them. CDR1 and CDR2 from the germline V gene are SNHLY and FYNNEI. The CDR3 sequence: CASRQGDTQYF. CDR3 nucleotides: TGTGCCAGCAGGCAGGGAGATACGCAGTATTTT.

The genes are TRBV4-2 and TRBJ2-3; D gene ambiguous. The V gene's germline CDR1 is LGHNA and CDR2 YNFKEQ. The CDR3 loop spans 16 amino acids. V gave up 1 base and J gave up 0 bases, with 11 bases separating them. The CDR3 region is CASSQATQPSTDTQYF. The CDR3 DNA reads as TGTGCCAGCAGCCAAGCAACACAGCCTAGCACAGATACGCAGTATTTT.

This chain joins TRBV7-2 and TRBJ2-7; the D is unclear. The CDR3 is 16 amino acids. Per germline, CDR1 SGHTA and CDR2 FQGNSA. Trimming pared 3 bases from V and 0 bases from J, leaving 15 bases between. The chain's CDR3 is CASSFSPTPHSYEQYF. The CDR3 nucleotides read TGTGCCAGCAGCTTTTCCCCGACACCCCACTCCTACGAGCAGTACTTC.

The rearrangement links TRBV2 to TRBJ2-5; TRBD2 aligns across 7 bases. This CDR3 comprises 16 residues. Germline V lookup: CDR1 SNHLY, CDR2 FYNNEI. V gave up 6 bases and J gave up 5 bases; unmatched junction bases: 15. This CDR3 is CASRGTNGSIVETQYF. The CDR3 nucleotides read TGTGCCAGCAGGGGGACTAACGGGAGTATCGTGGAGACCCAGTACTTC.

Concerning this clone: At one of its ends the junction is not consistent with the germline gene, which may arise from a read error. The chain links TRBV27 to TRBJ2-3; possibly TRBD1 for D (5 bases). The CDR3 length is 13 residues. Per germline, CDR1 MNHEY and CDR2 SMNVEV (reference sequence). The DNA for the CDR3 is TGTGCCAGCAGTTTATTCTCGACAGATACGCGGTATTTT. Protein: CASSLFSTDTRYF.

This sequence joins TRBV13 and TRBJ2-7, with D maybe TRBD2 (7 bases). V gave up 7 bases and J gave up 5 bases, with 18 bases separating them. This CDR3 is 14 amino acids long. The germline V gene has CDR1 PRHDT and CDR2 FYEKMQ (reference sequence). The CDR3 DNA reads as TGTGCCAGCAACCTAAGGGGGGGGATAGACGAGCAGTACTTC. Amino acids: CASNLRGGIDEQYF.

The rearrangement joins TRBV7-8 to TRBJ2-5; TRBD2 aligns across 10 bases. CDR3 size: 15 residues. From germline, CDR1 is SGHVS and CDR2 FQNEAQ. The V and J ends lost 5 bases and 2 bases, in that order; junction bases with no gene match: 5. The chain's CDR3 is CASSTQLAGQETQYF. The DNA for the CDR3 is TGTGCCAGCAGCACCCAACTAGCGGGGCAAGAGACCCAGTACTTC.

The chain carries TRBV4-3 and TRBJ1-4; 12 nucleotides line up with TRBD1. The V segment lost 1 base and the J segment 7 bases; nucleotides outside the gene matches: 4. The germline gives CDR1 LGHNA, CDR2 YSLEER. The CDR3 extends over 16 amino acids. The chain's CDR3 is CASSQAGTGGVEKLFF. CDR3 DNA sequence: TGCGCCAGCAGCCAAGCCGGGACAGGGGGCGTTGAAAAACTGTTTTTT.

The chain is built from TRBV2 and TRBJ1-2; 7 positions match TRBD1. The CDR3 contains 13 residues. Germline CDR1 is SNHLY and CDR2 is FYNNEI. With 7 bases clipped from V and 5 bases from J, the junction kept 7 bases outside the gene matches. The CDR3 protein is CASMRRGRYGYTF. The CDR3 coding sequence is TGTGCCAGCATGCGCAGGGGGAGGTATGGCTACACCTTC.

The V gene is TRBV25-1, the J gene TRBJ2-7; 11 positions agree with TRBD1. Germline CDR1 reads MGHDK; CDR2 reads SYGVNS. This CDR3 region has 15 residues. V trimming: 7 bases; J trimming: 3 bases; junction bases outside the gene matches: 8. This CDR3 is CASTRGTGGHYEQYF. DNA of the CDR3: TGTGCCAGCACCAGAGGGACAGGGGGACACTACGAGCAGTACTTC.

The rearrangement uses TRBV7-6 and TRBJ2-2; TRBD1 agrees at 8 bases. V trimming: 6 bases; J trimming: 5 bases; junction bases outside the gene matches: 11. The CDR3 runs to 16 residues. CDR1 and CDR2 (germline): SGHVS, FNYEAQ. CDR3 residues: CASSPLGQGGTGELFF. In nucleotides, the CDR3 is TGTGCCAGCAGTCCACTTGGACAGGGTGGGACCGGGGAGCTGTTTTTT.